This T cell receptor (beta chain) came from a study of blood T cell repertoires in COVID-19. Whole-study context: PBMCs, B-cell-depleted T cells, or T cells were the source of the cDNA or gDNA that made up the material.

V lost 4 bases, J lost 1 base, and 2 bases stayed unmatched. Germline CDR1 is SGHAT and CDR2 is FQNNGV. The CDR3 has 15 amino acids. Recruits, aged about 18 to 90 years, lived in about two dozen US areas. In assigning cohorts, the study relied on participant-reported clinical history. Methods used by the authors: Amplification of reference gene primers provided the estimated nucleated cell counts. Assay used: immunoSEQ multiplex PCR; TCRdb lists only in-frame clones, some missing. The V and J calls and clone size come from that table; D and trimming were worked out from the DNA. The sample comprises about 330,000 clones, roughly 90% of which are singletons, and approximately 17% rests with the top ten.

Sequenced input: PBMCs or T cells enriched from blood (not recorded which). The chain is built from TRBV11-2 and TRBJ2-1, with TRBD2 identical over 9 bases. The TCR was taken from a woman aged 30 to 39 who had recovered from COVID-19. CDR3 in amino acids: CASSYSGSSYNEQFF. The CDR3 bases are TGTGCCAGCAGCTATAGCGGGAGTTCCTACAATGAGCAGTTCTTC.